This TCR beta chain was retrieved from a study of T cell changes during pregnancy in multiple sclerosis (dated by TCRdb to between 2019 and 2020). About the study as a whole: The study looked at changes in the T cell repertoire across pregnancy in women with multiple sclerosis.

From the cysteine up to the phenylalanine, the CDR3 has a length of 14 residues. The read is trimmed to its CDR3 DNA, 42 bases read in frame from base 1. The germline V gene sets CDR1 to SGHRS and CDR2 to YFSETQ. V trim: 4 bases; J trim: 4 bases; unmatched bases: 4. Receptor libraries were prepared by the immunoSEQ multiplex PCR assay. This immuneACCESS table, as held by TCRdb, lists in-frame sequences with V and J called but not all clones. Of the missing ones, under half trace to an unresolved V gene in checked studies; the others have no known cause. This sample lists about 73,000 clones; roughly 92% were detected once. The biggest ten clones account for less than 3.5% of the sample. As to this clone: The antigen this receptor binds is unknown. No qualities accompany the bases; no much larger clone lies one base away.

This TCR was recovered from a female donor in good health, enrolled as a control in a pregnancy study. Here the sequenced sample was peripheral blood, taken in the third trimester of pregnancy. The chain was built from TRBV5-1 and TRBJ2-3; 9 junctional bases match TRBD2. This receptor has the CDR3 CASSPGTSPDTQYF. At the DNA level, the sequence is TGCGCCAGCAGCCCGGGGACTAGCCCAGATACGCAGTATTTT.